This T cell receptor beta chain was recovered during a study of T cell responses to AZD1222 COVID-19 vaccine. In the case of this clone: The same CDR3 arises from other DNA sequences in this sample as well.

Clones were sequenced by immunoSEQ multiplex PCR, and TCRdb holds only the in-frame ones, with some missing. The sample lists 100,000 to 150,000 clones; roughly 90% were seen once. The ends were cut back, 0 bases at V and 3 bases at J, with 3 bases in the middle. The CDR3 extends over 12 amino acids. Germline lookup yields CDR1 SGHRS and CDR2 YFSETQ. This clonotype originated in an adult in good health. Material: peripheral blood, obtained on day 0 of AZD1222 vaccination. The genes are TRBV5-1 and TRBJ2-5, with D uncertain. As DNA, the CDR3 is TGCGCCAGCAGCTTGGGAGAAGAGACCCAGTACTTC. This gives the protein CASSLGEETQYF.